The text below deals with one T cell receptor beta chain. Its antigen is currently unknown. It was with unique molecular identifiers that the TCRbeta library was prepared. Each CDR3 protein is one row after TCRdb ran MiXCR on the PCR reads. The table lists 600,000 or so distinct CDR3 sequences, under 30% of them singletons. The data are from a study of T-cell reconstitution after alpha-beta-depleted transplantation in children. Broader study findings: Surviving recipient T cells and intrathymic progenitors accounted for some patients' high TCRbeta diversity at day 60. Several hundred graft clones that had expanded were reportedly the source of alpha-beta T cells about two months after transplant.

Trimming pared 0 bases from V and 2 bases from J, leaving 8 bases between. Germline CDR1 is DFQATT and CDR2 is SNEGSKA (reference sequence). The CDR3 runs 13 residues. J is TRBJ2-7 and V is TRBV20-1, with D tentatively TRBD1 (5 bases). The source is a boy in the first two years of life who had a stem cell transplant for acute myeloid leukemia, so the T cells may come from the graft donor. The sample consisted of PBMCs, mostly from graft donor cells, taken 360 days after TCRalphabeta/CD19-depleted stem cell transplant. In DNA form, the CDR3 reads TGCAGTGCTAGAGACAGGGTGACCTACGAGCAGTACGTC. Translated, it gives CSARDRVTYEQYV.